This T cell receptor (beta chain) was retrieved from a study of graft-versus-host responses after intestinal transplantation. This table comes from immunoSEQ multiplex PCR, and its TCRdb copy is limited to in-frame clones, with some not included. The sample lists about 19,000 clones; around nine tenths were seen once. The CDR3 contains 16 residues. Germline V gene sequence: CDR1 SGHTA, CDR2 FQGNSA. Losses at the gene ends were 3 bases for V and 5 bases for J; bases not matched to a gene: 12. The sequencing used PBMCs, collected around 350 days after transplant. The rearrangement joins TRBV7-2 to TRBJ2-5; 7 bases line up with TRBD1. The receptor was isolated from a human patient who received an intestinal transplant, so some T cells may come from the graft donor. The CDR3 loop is CASSLATDRADETQYF. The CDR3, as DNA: TGTGCCAGCAGCTTGGCCACAGACAGGGCGGATGAGACCCAGTACTTC.